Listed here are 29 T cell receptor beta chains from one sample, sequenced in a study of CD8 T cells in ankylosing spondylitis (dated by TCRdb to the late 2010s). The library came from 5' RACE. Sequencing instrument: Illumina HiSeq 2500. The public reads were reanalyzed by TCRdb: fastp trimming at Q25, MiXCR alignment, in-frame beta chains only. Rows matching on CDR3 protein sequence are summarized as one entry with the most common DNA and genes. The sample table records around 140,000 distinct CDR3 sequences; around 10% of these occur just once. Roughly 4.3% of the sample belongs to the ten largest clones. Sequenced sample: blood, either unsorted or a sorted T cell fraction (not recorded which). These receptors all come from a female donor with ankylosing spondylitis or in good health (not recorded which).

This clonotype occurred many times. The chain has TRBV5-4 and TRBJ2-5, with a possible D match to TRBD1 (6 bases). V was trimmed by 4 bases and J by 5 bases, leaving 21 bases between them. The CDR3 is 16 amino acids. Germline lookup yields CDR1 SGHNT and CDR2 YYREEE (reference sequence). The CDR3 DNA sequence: TGTGCCAGCAGCATTGGGTCGAAGGGGGTATGGGAGACCCAGTACTTC. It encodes CASSIGSKGVWETQYF.

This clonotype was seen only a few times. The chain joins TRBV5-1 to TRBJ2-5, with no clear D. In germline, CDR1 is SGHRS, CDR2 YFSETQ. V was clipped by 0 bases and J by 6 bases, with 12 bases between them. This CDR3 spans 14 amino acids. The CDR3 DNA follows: TGCGCCAGCAGCTTGGAGTCAGGTCGAAAGACCCAGTACTTC. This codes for CASSLESGRKTQYF.

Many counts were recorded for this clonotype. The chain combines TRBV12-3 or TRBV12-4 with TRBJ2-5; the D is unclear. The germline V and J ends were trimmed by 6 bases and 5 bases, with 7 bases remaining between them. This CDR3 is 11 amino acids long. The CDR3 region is CASSFMETQYF. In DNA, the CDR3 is TGTGCCAGCAGCTTTATGGAGACCCAGTACTTC.

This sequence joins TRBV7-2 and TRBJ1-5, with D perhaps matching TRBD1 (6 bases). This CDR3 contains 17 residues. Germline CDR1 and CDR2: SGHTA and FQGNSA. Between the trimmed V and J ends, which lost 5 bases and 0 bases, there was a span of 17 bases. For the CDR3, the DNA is TGTGCCAGCAGCCCAGCGGGGGGACAAGGTAGCAATCAGCCCCAGCATTTT. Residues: CASSPAGGQGSNQPQHF.

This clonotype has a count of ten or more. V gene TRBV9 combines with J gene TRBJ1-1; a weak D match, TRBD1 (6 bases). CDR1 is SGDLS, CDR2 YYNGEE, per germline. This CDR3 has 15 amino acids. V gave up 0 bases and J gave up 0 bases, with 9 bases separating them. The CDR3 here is CASSVETGLNTEAFF. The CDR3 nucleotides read TGTGCCAGCAGCGTAGAGACAGGCTTGAACACTGAAGCTTTCTTT. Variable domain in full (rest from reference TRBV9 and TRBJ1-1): DSGVTQTPKHLITATGQRVTLRCSPRSGDLSVYWYQQSLDQGLQFLIQYYNGEERAKGNILERFSAQQFPDLHSELNLSSLELGDSALYFCASSVETGLNTEAFFGQGTRLTVV.

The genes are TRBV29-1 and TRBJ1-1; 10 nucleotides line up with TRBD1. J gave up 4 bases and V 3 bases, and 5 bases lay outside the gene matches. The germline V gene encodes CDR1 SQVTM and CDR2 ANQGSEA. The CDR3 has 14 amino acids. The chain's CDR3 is CSVDPGQGVTEAFF. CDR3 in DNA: TGCAGCGTTGACCCAGGACAGGGGGTCACTGAAGCTTTCTTT.

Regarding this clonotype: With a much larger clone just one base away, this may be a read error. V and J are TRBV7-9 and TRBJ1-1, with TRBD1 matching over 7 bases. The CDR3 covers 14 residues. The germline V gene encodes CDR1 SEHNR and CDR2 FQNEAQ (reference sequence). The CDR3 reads CTSSARRGQSEAFF. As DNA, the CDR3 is TGTACCAGCAGCGCGAGAAGGGGACAGTCTGAAGCTTTCTTT.

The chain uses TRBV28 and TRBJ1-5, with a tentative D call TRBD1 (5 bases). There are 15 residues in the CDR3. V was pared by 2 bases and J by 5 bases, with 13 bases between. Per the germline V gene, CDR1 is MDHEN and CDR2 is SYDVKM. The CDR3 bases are TGTGCCAGCAGTTTAGGGGCACGGATTGATCAGCCCCAGCATTTT. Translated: CASSLGARIDQPQHF.

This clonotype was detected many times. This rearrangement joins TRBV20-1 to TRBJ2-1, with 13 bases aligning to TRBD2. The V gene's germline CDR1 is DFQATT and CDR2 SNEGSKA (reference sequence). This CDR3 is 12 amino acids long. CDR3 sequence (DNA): TGCATGGGACTAGCGGGGAACAATGAGCAGTTCTTC. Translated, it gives CMGLAGNNEQFF.

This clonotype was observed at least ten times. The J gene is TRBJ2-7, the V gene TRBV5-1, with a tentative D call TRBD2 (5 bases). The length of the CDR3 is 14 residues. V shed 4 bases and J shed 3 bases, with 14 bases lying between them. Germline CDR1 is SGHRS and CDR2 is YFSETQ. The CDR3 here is CASSPTNALYEQYF. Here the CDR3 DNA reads TGCGCCAGCAGCCCGACTAATGCCCTCTACGAGCAGTACTTC.

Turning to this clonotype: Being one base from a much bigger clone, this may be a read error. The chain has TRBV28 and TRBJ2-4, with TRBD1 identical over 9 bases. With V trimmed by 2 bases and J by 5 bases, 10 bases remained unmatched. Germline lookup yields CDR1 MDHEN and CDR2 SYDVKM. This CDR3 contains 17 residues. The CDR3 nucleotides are TGTGCCAGCAGTTTACCGAATTACAGGGGGCAAGAAAACATTCAGTACTTC. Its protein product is CASSLPNYRGQENIQYF.

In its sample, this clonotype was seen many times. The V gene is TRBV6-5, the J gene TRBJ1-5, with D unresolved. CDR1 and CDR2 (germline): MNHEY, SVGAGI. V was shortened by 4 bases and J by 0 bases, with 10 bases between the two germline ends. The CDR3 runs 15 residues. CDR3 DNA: TGTGCCAGCAGTTCCCTAACAAATAGCAATCAGCCCCAGCATTTT. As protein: CASSSLTNSNQPQHF.

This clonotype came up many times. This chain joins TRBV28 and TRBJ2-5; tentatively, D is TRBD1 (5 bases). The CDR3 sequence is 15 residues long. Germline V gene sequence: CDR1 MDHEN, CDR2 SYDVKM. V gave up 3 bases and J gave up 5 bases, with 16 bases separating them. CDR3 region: CASSFPPGSTETQYF. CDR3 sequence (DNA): TGTGCCAGCAGTTTCCCGCCAGGGTCAACGGAGACCCAGTACTTC.

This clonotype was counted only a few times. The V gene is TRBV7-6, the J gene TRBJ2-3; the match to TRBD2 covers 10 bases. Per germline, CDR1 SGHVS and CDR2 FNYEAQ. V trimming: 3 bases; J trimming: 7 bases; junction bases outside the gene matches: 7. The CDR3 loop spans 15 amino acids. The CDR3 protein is CASSFTSGIGNTQYF. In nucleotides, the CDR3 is TGTGCCAGCAGCTTTACTAGCGGGATAGGGAATACGCAGTATTTT.

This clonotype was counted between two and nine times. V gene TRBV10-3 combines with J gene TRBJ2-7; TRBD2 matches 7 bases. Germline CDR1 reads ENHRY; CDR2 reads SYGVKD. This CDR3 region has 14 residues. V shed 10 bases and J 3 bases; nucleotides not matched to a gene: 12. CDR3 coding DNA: TGTGCCACCTCCTCAGGACTAGGGCACTACGAGCAGTACTTC. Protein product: CATSSGLGHYEQYF.

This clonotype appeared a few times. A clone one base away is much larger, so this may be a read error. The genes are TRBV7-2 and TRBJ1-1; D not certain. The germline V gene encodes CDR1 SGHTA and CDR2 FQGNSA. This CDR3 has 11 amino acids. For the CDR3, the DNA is TGTGCCAGCAGCTTGAGACCTGAAGCTCTCTTT. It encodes CASSLRPEALF.

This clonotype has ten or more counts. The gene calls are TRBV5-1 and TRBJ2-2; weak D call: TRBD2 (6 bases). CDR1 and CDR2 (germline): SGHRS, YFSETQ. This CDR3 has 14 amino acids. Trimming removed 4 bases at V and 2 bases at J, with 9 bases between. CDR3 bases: TGCGCCAGCAGCGGGGGAGGAAACACCGGGGAGCTGTTTTTT. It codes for CASSGGGNTGELFF.

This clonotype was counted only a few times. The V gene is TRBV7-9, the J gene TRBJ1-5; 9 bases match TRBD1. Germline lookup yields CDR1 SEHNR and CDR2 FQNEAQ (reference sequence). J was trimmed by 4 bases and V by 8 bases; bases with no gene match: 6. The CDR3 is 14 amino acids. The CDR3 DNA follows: TGTGCCAGCGGGACAGGGTTTGGGAATCAGCCCCAGCATTTT. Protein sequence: CASGTGFGNQPQHF.

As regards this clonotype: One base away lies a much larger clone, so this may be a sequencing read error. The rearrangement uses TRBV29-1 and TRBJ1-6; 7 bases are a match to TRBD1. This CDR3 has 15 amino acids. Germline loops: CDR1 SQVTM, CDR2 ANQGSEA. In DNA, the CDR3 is TGCAGCGTTGAAGATCCAGGGGGGAATAATTCACTCCTCCACTTT. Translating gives CSVEDPGGNNSLLHF.

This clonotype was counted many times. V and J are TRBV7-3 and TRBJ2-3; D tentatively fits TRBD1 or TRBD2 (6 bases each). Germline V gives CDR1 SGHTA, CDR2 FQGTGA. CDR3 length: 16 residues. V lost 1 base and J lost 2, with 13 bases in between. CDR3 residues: CASSLNGGGNTDTQYF. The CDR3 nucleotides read TGTGCCAGCAGCTTAAATGGAGGGGGGAACACAGATACGCAGTATTTT.

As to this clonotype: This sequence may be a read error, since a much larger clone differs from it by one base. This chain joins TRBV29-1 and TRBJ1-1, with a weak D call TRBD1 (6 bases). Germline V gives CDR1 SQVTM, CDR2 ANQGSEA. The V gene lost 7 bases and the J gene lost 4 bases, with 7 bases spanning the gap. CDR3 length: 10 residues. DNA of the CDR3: TGCAGCGAGGGGGGCACTGAAGCTTTCTTT. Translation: CSEGGTEAFF.

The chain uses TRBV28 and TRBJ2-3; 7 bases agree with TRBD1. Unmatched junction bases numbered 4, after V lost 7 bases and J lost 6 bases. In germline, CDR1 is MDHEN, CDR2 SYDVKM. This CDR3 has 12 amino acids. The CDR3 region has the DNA TGTGCCAGCAACGACAGGGTCGATACGCAGTATTTT. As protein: CASNDRVDTQYF.

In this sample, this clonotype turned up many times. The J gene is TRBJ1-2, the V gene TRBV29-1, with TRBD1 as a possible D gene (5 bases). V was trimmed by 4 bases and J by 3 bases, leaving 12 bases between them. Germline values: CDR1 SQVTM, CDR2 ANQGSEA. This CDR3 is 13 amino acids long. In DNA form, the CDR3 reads TGCAGCGTTGGGCAGGGTGGGGACTATGGCTACACCTTC. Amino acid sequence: CSVGQGGDYGYTF.

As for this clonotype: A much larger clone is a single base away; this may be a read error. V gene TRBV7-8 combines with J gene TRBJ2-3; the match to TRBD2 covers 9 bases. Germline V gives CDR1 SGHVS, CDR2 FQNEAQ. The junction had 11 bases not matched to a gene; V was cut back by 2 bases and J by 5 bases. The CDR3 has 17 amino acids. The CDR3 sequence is CASSLPAFSGGIDTQYF. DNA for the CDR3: TGTGCCAGCAGCTTACCCGCTTTTAGCGGGGGCATAGATACGCAGTATTTT.

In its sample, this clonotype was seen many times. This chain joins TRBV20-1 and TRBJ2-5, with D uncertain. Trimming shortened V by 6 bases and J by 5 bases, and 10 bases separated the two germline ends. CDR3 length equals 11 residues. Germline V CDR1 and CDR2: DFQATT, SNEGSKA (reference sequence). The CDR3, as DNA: TGCAGTGCCAGACCGTGGGAGACCCAGTACTTC. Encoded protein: CSARPWETQYF.

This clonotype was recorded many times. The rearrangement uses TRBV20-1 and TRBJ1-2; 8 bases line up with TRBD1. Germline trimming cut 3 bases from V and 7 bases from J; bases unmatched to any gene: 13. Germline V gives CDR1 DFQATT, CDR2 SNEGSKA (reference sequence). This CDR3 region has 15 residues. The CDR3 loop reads CSASVQGGSRGGYTF. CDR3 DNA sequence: TGCAGTGCTAGTGTACAGGGGGGATCTCGGGGTGGCTACACCTTC.

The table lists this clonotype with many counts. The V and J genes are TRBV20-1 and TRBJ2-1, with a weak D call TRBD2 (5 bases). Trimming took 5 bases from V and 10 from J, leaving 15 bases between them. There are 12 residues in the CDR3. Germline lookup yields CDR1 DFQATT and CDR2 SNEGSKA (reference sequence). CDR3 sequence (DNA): TGCAGTGCTGCCCTACTTGGCGGGGAGCAGTTCTTC. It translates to CSAALLGGEQFF.

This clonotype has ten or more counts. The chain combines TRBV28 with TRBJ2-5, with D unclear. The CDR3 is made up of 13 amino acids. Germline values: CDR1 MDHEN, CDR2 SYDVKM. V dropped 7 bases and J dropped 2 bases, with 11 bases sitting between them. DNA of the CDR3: TGTGCCAGCACCGCAGGCGCTCAAGAGACCCAGTACTTC. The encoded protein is CASTAGAQETQYF.

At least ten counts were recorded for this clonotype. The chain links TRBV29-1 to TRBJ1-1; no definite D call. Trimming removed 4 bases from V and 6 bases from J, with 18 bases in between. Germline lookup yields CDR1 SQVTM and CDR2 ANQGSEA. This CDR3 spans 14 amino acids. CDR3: CSVVNSGSSAEAFF. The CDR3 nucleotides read TGCAGCGTTGTCAACTCGGGGTCTTCGGCTGAAGCTTTCTTT.